The 14 T cell receptor beta chains reported below all come from one sample, sequenced in a study of early T cells in non-severe SARS-CoV-2 infection. TCRdb ran MiXCR on the 5' RACE reads and lists one entry per CDR3 protein. Of about 27,000 distinct CDR3 sequences detected, about 4.6% appear once; the ten largest clones hold roughly 10%. The sample comprised whole blood. The source of these receptors is an adult who was a healthcare worker with PCR-confirmed SARS-CoV-2 infection or an uninfected control (not recorded which).

This clonotype was detected many times. CDR3 protein: CASRKGTVNNYGYTF. For the CDR3, the DNA is TGTGCCAGCAGAAAAGGGACAGTCAACAACTATGGCTACACCTTC. This chain connects TRBV28 to TRBJ1-2, with TRBD1 matching over 7 bases. From germline, CDR1 is MDHEN and CDR2 SYDVKM. Trimming cost V 6 bases and J 2 bases; bases outside gene matches: 9. CDR3 length: 15 amino acids.

This clonotype was recorded at least ten times. V usage is TRBV7-6 and J usage is TRBJ2-7, with D possibly matching TRBD2 (5 bases). The germline V gene encodes CDR1 SGHVS and CDR2 FNYEAQ. The CDR3 has 15 residues. V gave up 1 base and J gave up 0 bases, with 10 bases separating them. The CDR3 protein is CASSLDTGFSYEQYF. The CDR3 bases are TGTGCCAGCAGCTTAGACACGGGATTCTCCTACGAGCAGTACTTC.

The V call is TRBV29-1, the J call TRBJ2-5; possible D gene TRBD1, 5 bases. CDR3 length equals 12 residues. CDR1 SQVTM and CDR2 ANQGSEA come from the germline V gene. Trimming cost V 5 bases and J 2 bases, with 9 bases left between them. The CDR3 reads CSVSRQQETQYF. The CDR3 DNA is TGCAGCGTTTCCCGACAGCAAGAGACCCAGTACTTC.

There are many counts of this clonotype. V gene TRBV13 combines with J gene TRBJ2-2; D call uncertain. The CDR3 contains 13 residues. Germline CDR1 reads PRHDT; CDR2 reads FYEKMQ (reference sequence). V lost 0 bases and J lost 6, with 5 bases in between. The CDR3 here is CASSLGGPGELFF. CDR3 sequence (DNA): TGTGCCAGCAGCTTAGGGGGCCCCGGGGAGCTGTTTTTT.

This clonotype was recorded many times. The rearrangement joins TRBV11-1 to TRBJ2-7, with D perhaps given as TRBD1 or TRBD2 (5 bases each). CDR1 and CDR2 from the germline V gene are SGHAT and FQDESV (reference sequence). The ends were cut back, 3 bases at V and 2 bases at J, with 14 bases in the middle. The CDR3 extends over 15 amino acids. The CDR3 sequence: CASSLGRGPTYEQYV. The CDR3 DNA is TGTGCCAGCAGCTTGGGACGCGGTCCTACCTACGAGCAGTACGTC.

This clonotype has a count of ten or more. The V gene is TRBV10-3, the J gene TRBJ1-2; 7 bases agree with TRBD1. The ends lost 8 bases at V and 2 bases at J; junction bases unmatched: 5. This CDR3 comprises 13 residues. Germline CDR1 ENHRY, CDR2 SYGVKD. The CDR3 here is CAIRETGNYGYTF. The CDR3 nucleotides are TGTGCCATCCGAGAGACAGGGAACTATGGCTACACCTTC.

There are many counts of this clonotype. This chain joins TRBV29-1 and TRBJ2-2; no firm D call. Germline V gene lookup returns CDR1 SQVTM and CDR2 ANQGSEA. Trimming removed 1 base at V and 0 bases at J, with 6 bases between. The CDR3 consists of 14 residues. CDR3 coding DNA: TGCAGCGTTGAAGTGCCGGCGAACACCGGGGAGCTGTTTTTT. Encoded protein: CSVEVPANTGELFF.

Many counts were recorded for this clonotype. The chain has TRBV7-9 and TRBJ2-5, with D perhaps matching TRBD1 or TRBD2 (6 bases each). The CDR3 is 17 amino acids. Trimming took off 5 bases at V and 4 bases at J, with 23 bases between the two ends. The germline V gene has CDR1 SEHNR and CDR2 FQNEAQ (reference sequence). This CDR3 reads CASSPFLGGSFLETQYF. For the CDR3, the DNA is TGTGCCAGCAGCCCCTTTTTGGGGGGCTCTTTTCTAGAGACCCAGTACTTC.

In this sample, this clonotype turned up many times. The rearrangement links TRBV11-2 to TRBJ2-2; D unclear. V lost 1 base to trimming and J lost 6 bases, with 6 bases between them. The germline CDR1 and CDR2 sequences are SGHAT and FQNNGV. The CDR3 runs 13 residues. Here the CDR3 reads CASSLGLAGELFF. DNA of the CDR3: TGTGCCAGCAGCTTAGGCCTAGCCGGGGAGCTGTTTTTT.

This rearrangement joins TRBV5-5 to TRBJ2-7; no definite D call. The CDR3 totals 11 residues. Trimming cost V 0 bases and J 10 bases, with 8 bases left between them. Germline V CDR1 and CDR2: SGHKS, YYEKEE (reference sequence). This CDR3 is CASSLERKQYF. The CDR3 nucleotides read TGTGCCAGCAGCTTGGAAAGGAAACAGTACTTC.

This clonotype was seen repeatedly, ten times or more. This sequence joins TRBV24-1 and TRBJ1-5, with 7 positions matching TRBD1. The CDR3 length is 16 residues. J was trimmed by 4 bases and V by 3 bases; bases with no gene match: 8. Per germline, CDR1 KGHDR and CDR2 SFDVKD. Here the CDR3 reads CATSDTRQGPNQPQHF. Written as DNA, the CDR3 is TGTGCCACCAGTGATACCAGACAGGGACCAAATCAGCCCCAGCATTTT.

This clonotype was observed at least ten times. CDR3 sequence (DNA): TGCGCCAGCAGCTTCCGGGACAAGAACTACGAGCAGTACGTC. Translating it yields CASSFRDKNYEQYV. The chain is built from TRBV5-1 and TRBJ2-7; D is possibly TRBD1 (6 bases). CDR1 SGHRS and CDR2 YFSETQ come from the germline V gene. This CDR3 contains 14 residues. V lost 2 bases and J lost 3, with 12 bases in between.

This clonotype came up many times. V gene TRBV5-6 combines with J gene TRBJ2-6; D is uncertain. The V gene's germline CDR1 is SGHDT and CDR2 YYEEEE. The CDR3 extends over 17 amino acids. Trimming stripped 0 bases from V and 0 bases from J, with 10 bases between. CDR3 protein: CASSLGRPGSGANVLTF. CDR3 bases: TGTGCCAGCAGCTTGGGGCGCCCAGGCTCTGGGGCCAACGTCCTGACTTTC.

This clonotype was observed many times. The chain uses TRBV9 and TRBJ2-5, with 8 bases aligning to TRBD2. There are 16 residues in the CDR3. The ends lost 3 bases at V and 5 bases at J; junction bases unmatched: 12. Germline V gene lookup returns CDR1 SGDLS and CDR2 YYNGEE. The DNA for the CDR3 is TGTGCCAGCAGCGGATCCCCCGGCGGGAGGATGGAGACCCAGTACTTC. It specifies CASSGSPGGRMETQYF.